A selection of T cell receptor beta chains follows, all from one sample in a study of T cell responses to AZD1222 COVID-19 vaccine. Libraries were prepared by immunoSEQ multiplex PCR; TCRdb keeps only in-frame clonotypes and omits some of them. The table shows approximately 110,000 clones, with 89% occurring only once. The sequenced sample was peripheral blood, obtained on day 0 of AZD1222 vaccination. The receptor set was obtained from an adult in good health. The CDR3 runs from the conserved cysteine through the conserved F or W. The D gene is left open where the match is weak. Clone size is stated in some rows and not others, as once, few, many or a class when expanded.

17	.	.	TRBV19	TRBJ2-3	TGTGCCAGTAGTTCGAGAACCGGGACACAGGGCACAGATACGCAGTATTTT	CASSSRTGTQGTDTQYF
15	.	.	TRBV6-1	TRBJ2-1	TGTGCCAGCAGTGAGGGCCAAGGTACCTACAATGAGCAGTTCTTC	CASSEGQGTYNEQFF
15	.	TRBD1	TRBV7-8	TRBJ1-2	TGTGCCAGCAGTTCGCAGGGGGCCACTAACTATGGCTACACCTTC	CASSSQGATNYGYTF
14	.	.	TRBV2	TRBJ1-3	TGTGCCAGCAGGGACCAGGGTACCGGAAACACCATATATTTT	CASRDQGTGNTIYF
15	.	.	TRBV30	TRBJ1-2	TGTGCCTGGACCCAAGGCGGAGGGTTTAGCTATGGCTACACCTTC	CAWTQGGGFSYGYTF
16	once	.	TRBV30	TRBJ2-2	TGTGCCTGGAGTGTACTGGGGCTAGCAAACACCGGGGAGCTGTTTTTT	CAWSVLGLANTGELFF
16	once	TRBD2	TRBV5-1	TRBJ2-3	TGCGCCAGCAGCTCCGGGCTAGCGGGGGGGCTAAATACGCAGTATTTT	CASSSGLAGGLNTQYF
14	.	.	TRBV5-5	TRBJ2-1	TGTGCCAGCAGCTTCTCTGGCTCCTACAATGAGCAGTTCTTC	CASSFSGSYNEQFF
17	.	.	TRBV2	TRBJ1-1	TGTGCCAGCAGGAAAGGTGGGAGTCCCCCTATGAACACTGAAGCTTTCTTT	CASRKGGSPPMNTEAFF
13	.	TRBD1	TRBV5-4	TRBJ1-5	TGTGCCAGCAGCTACGACAGGGGGGAGCCCCAGCATTTT	CASSYDRGEPQHF
16	.	.	TRBV19	TRBJ2-1	TGTGCCAGTAGTATAGTAGCGAGCGGCTCCTACAATGAGCAGTTCTTC	CASSIVASGSYNEQFF
15	.	TRBD1	TRBV7-9	TRBJ1-2	TGTGCCAGCAGCTTAGCGATCGGACAGGGCTATGGCTACACCTTC	CASSLAIGQGYGYTF
16	.	TRBD1	TRBV2	TRBJ2-2	TGTGCCAGCAGTGACACAGGGGGCCTGCGGACCGGGGAGCTGTTTTTT	CASSDTGGLRTGELFF
15	.	TRBD1	TRBV19	TRBJ1-3	TGTGCCAGTAGTCCCTTCTCAGGGGGCGGAAACACCATATATTTT	CASSPFSGGGNTIYF
16	once	TRBD1	TRBV6-2/TRBV6-3	TRBJ1-1	TGTGCCAGCAGTTACCGGGACAGGTATATGAACACTGAAGCTTTCTTT	CASSYRDRYMNTEAFF
14	.	TRBD1	TRBV28	TRBJ2-7	TGTGCCAGCAGTTTCGGCAGGGGGCTCTACGAGCAGTACTTC	CASSFGRGLYEQYF
15	.	.	TRBV7-9	TRBJ1-2	TGTGCCACACCGCAGGGTGGGATTAATAACTATGGCTACACCTTC	CATPQGGINNYGYTF
15	.	.	TRBV2	TRBJ2-1	TGTGCCAGCAGCGTCGACAGGAGCTCCTACAATGAGCAGTTCTTC	CASSVDRSSYNEQFF
13	.	.	TRBV7-9	TRBJ1-4	TGTGCCAGCAGCTACGGGGGATCTGAAAAACTGTTTTTT	CASSYGGSEKLFF
14	.	.	TRBV28	TRBJ1-2	TGTGCCAGCAGGGTCCCCGGGACACTCTATGGCTACACCTTC	CASRVPGTLYGYTF
19	once	.	TRBV5-1	TRBJ2-6	TGCGCCAGCAGCTTGGCTGGGATGGGGCTTAGCTCTGGGGCCAACGTCCTGACTTTC	CASSLAGMGLSSGANVLTF
13	.	TRBD2	TRBV23-1	TRBJ2-3	TGCGCCAGCCGGGGGGGGGCGACAGATACGCAGTATTTT	CASRGGATDTQYF
12	.	.	TRBV11-2	TRBJ1-1	TGTGCCAGCAGCCTTTATAACACTGAAGCTTTCTTT	CASSLYNTEAFF
13	.	.	TRBV7-8	TRBJ2-7	TGTGCCAGCAGCTTAGAGTCTCACTCCGAGCAGTACTTC	CASSLESHSEQYF
12	.	.	TRBV6-6	TRBJ1-2	TGTGCCAGCAGTTACGCGAGGGATGGCTACACCTTC	CASSYARDGYTF
14	.	.	TRBV6-1	TRBJ1-2	TGTGCCAGCAGTGAAGTCACCGAGTGGGATGGCTACACCTTC	CASSEVTEWDGYTF
13	few	.	TRBV6-6	TRBJ2-7	TGTGCCAGTACAAGGACTGCCTCCTACGAGCAGTACTTC	CASTRTASYEQYF
14	.	TRBD1	TRBV6-5	TRBJ1-4	TGTGCCAGCAGACGACAGGGTGAGAGGGAAAAACTGTTTTTT	CASRRQGEREKLFF
15	.	.	TRBV29-1	TRBJ1-2	TGCAGCGTTTTCGGGGGGGGCTCTGTCTCGTATGGCTACACCTTC	CSVFGGGSVSYGYTF
15	.	TRBD2	TRBV2	TRBJ2-5	TGTGCCAGCGGCCGTACTAAGACTAGCCGGGAGACCCAGTACTTC	CASGRTKTSRETQYF
13	.	.	TRBV11-3	TRBJ2-1	TGTGCCAGCAGCCACCGTGTCGACGGTGAGCAGTTCTTC	CASSHRVDGEQFF
14	.	.	TRBV5-1	TRBJ1-1	TGCGCCAGCAGCCTACGGACGGCGAACACTGAAGCTTTCTTT	CASSLRTANTEAFF
19	few	TRBD2	TRBV3-1/TRBV3-2	TRBJ2-7	TGTGCCAGCAGCCCGAGAGGGACACATTGGACTAGCGGAACCTACGAGCAGTACTTC	CASSPRGTHWTSGTYEQYF
14	few	TRBD2	TRBV19	TRBJ2-3	TGTGCCAGCTCGACTAGCGGAATCACAGATACGCAGTATTTT	CASSTSGITDTQYF
14	.	TRBD1	TRBV7-9	TRBJ1-5	TGTGCCAGCAGCTCAACAGGGGTCAATCAGCCCCAGCATTTT	CASSSTGVNQPQHF
14	.	.	TRBV7-9	TRBJ2-2	TGTGCCAGCAGCTTAACCCTGGGGACCGGGGAGCTGTTTTTT	CASSLTLGTGELFF
15	.	TRBD2	TRBV7-2	TRBJ2-1	TGTGCCAGCAGGGCCGGGACTAGCGGGTACAATGAGCAGTTCTTC	CASRAGTSGYNEQFF
16	.	TRBD1	TRBV5-1	TRBJ2-2	TGCGCCAGCAGCTGGATTGGGACAGGGAACACCGGGGAGCTGTTTTTT	CASSWIGTGNTGELFF
16	.	.	TRBV3-1/TRBV3-2	TRBJ1-2	TGTGCCAGCAGCCAAGATGGGATTGGGGGCAGGGATTACTACACCTTC	CASSQDGIGGRDYYTF
15	.	.	TRBV30	TRBJ2-2	TGTGCCTGGAGTCTTGGAAGCACCGGGGGCGGGGAGCTGTTTTTT	CAWSLGSTGGGELFF
13	.	.	TRBV12-3/TRBV12-4	TRBJ2-5	TGTGCCAGCAGCCAACACAGACAAGAGACCCAGTACTTC	CASSQHRQETQYF